The 10 T cell receptor beta chains reported below all come from one sample, sequenced in a study of cytomegalovirus exposure and HLA in healthy donors. Use of 60 Vbeta and 13 Jbeta primers characterized the PCR. Clones were read by immunoSEQ multiplex PCR, and TCRdb kept only the in-frame ones, dropping some. The profile shows about 110,000 clones, roughly 80% of them singletons. The sequencing sample was made of PBMCs. These receptors were obtained from a female donor in good health and CMV-seropositive.

This clone was found once. V gene TRBV5-1 combines with J gene TRBJ2-2, with 8 bases fitting TRBD2. Unmatched junction bases numbered 5, after V lost 0 bases and J lost 4 bases. The V gene's germline CDR1 is SGHRS and CDR2 YFSETQ. The CDR3 length is 16 residues. The CDR3 sequence: CASSLVAGGPTGELFF. Here the CDR3 DNA reads TGCGCCAGCAGCTTGGTCGCGGGGGGCCCCACCGGGGAGCTGTTTTTT. Based on the CDR3 plus reference TRBV5-1 and TRBJ2-2, the full variable domain is KAGVTQTPRYLIKTRGQQVTLSCSPISGHRSVSWYQQTPGQGLQFLFEYFSETQRNKGNFPGRFSGRQFSNSRSEMNVSTLELGDSALYLCASSLVAGGPTGELFFGEGSRLTVL.

This clone appeared a few times. V gene TRBV9 combines with J gene TRBJ2-2; TRBD1 aligns across 10 bases. Germline CDR1 and CDR2: SGDLS and YYNGEE. This CDR3 contains 16 residues. Trimming at V came to 3 bases and at J to 7 bases, leaving 9 bases not matched to a gene. The CDR3 nucleotides read TGTGCCAGCAGCGCCGTACGGGACAGGGGAAACGGGGAGCTGTTTTTT. It codes for CASSAVRDRGNGELFF. The whole variable domain, filled in from reference TRBV9 and TRBJ2-2, reads DSGVTQTPKHLITATGQRVTLRCSPRSGDLSVYWYQQSLDQGLQFLIQYYNGEERAKGNILERFSAQQFPDLHSELNLSSLELGDSALYFCASSAVRDRGNGELFFGEGSRLTVL.

The chain links TRBV19 to TRBJ2-2, with 10 positions matching TRBD2. With 9 bases clipped from V and 5 bases from J, the junction kept 6 bases outside the gene matches. This CDR3 is 14 amino acids long. Germline V gene lookup returns CDR1 LNHDA and CDR2 SQIVND (reference sequence). The DNA for the CDR3 is TGTGCCAGCAGAGCGGGGGGGCATACCGGGGAGCTGTTTTTT. It yields the protein CASRAGGHTGELFF.

The chain links TRBV2 to TRBJ1-1; no firm D call. V lost 4 bases, J lost 4 bases, and 4 bases lay in between. Germline V gene lookup returns CDR1 SNHLY and CDR2 FYNNEI. This CDR3 comprises 11 residues. The CDR3 loop is CASSALTEAFF. The CDR3 coding sequence is TGTGCCAGCAGTGCCCTCACTGAAGCTTTCTTT.

This sequence joins TRBV10-3 and TRBJ1-1, with 9 positions matching TRBD1. This CDR3 contains 14 residues. V lost 6 bases and J lost 1; bases outside the gene matches: 3. Per germline, CDR1 ENHRY and CDR2 SYGVKD. The CDR3 DNA follows: TGTGCCATCAGGGACAGGGGTCAGAACACTGAAGCTTTCTTT. Translating gives CAIRDRGQNTEAFF.

The chain joins TRBV5-4 to TRBJ2-5; a possible D gene is TRBD2 (6 bases). CDR3 length equals 14 residues. The germline gives CDR1 SGHNT, CDR2 YYREEE (reference sequence). The V end lost 3 bases, the J end lost 2 bases, and 11 bases lay between the germline ends. The CDR3 protein is CASSSGDFQETQYF. The CDR3 DNA reads as TGTGCCAGCAGCTCCGGGGACTTTCAAGAGACCCAGTACTTC.

In DNA, the CDR3 is TGTGCCAGCAGTTACTCGGGCAGGGGGCCCGGGGAGCTGTTTTTT. Translated, it gives CASSYSGRGPGELFF. The J gene is TRBJ2-2, the V gene TRBV6-5; 8 bases line up with TRBD1. V gave up 0 bases and J gave up 6 bases; unmatched junction bases: 3. The CDR3 totals 15 residues. Per germline, CDR1 MNHEY and CDR2 SVGAGI.

The chain combines TRBV19 with TRBJ2-5; 7 nucleotides agree with TRBD2. V lost 0 bases, J lost 7 bases, and 14 bases stayed unmatched. CDR1 is LNHDA and CDR2 is SQIVND in the germline V gene (reference sequence). The CDR3 has 17 residues. The CDR3 protein is CASSIDPRTRAIVTQYF. CDR3 bases: TGTGCCAGTAGTATAGATCCCCGGACTAGGGCGATTGTGACCCAGTACTTC. The complete variable domain, with remaining parts taken from reference TRBV19 and TRBJ2-5, reads DGGITQSPKYLFRKEGQNVTLSCEQNLNHDAMYWYRQDPGQGLRLIYYSQIVNDFQKGDIAEGYSVSREKKESFPLTVTSAQKNPTAFYLCASSIDPRTRAIVTQYFGPGTRLLVL.

This sequence joins TRBV5-4 and TRBJ2-7; 9 bases are a match to TRBD2. Germline CDR1 and CDR2: SGHNT and YYREEE (reference sequence). This CDR3 is built from 15 residues. The V and J ends lost 4 bases and 3 bases, in that order; junction bases with no gene match: 8. The CDR3 loop reads CASSPGLADIYEQYF. The CDR3 nucleotides read TGTGCCAGCAGCCCGGGACTAGCCGACATCTACGAGCAGTACTTC.

This clone was seen a few times. The chain is built from TRBV2 and TRBJ2-7; TRBD1 matches at 7 bases. The CDR3 contains 14 residues. Trimming at V came to 5 bases and at J to 3 bases, leaving 7 bases not matched to a gene. The germline gives CDR1 SNHLY, CDR2 FYNNEI. The CDR3 nucleotides read TGTGCCAGCAGTAATACAGGGGTACTCTACGAGCAGTACTTC. Encoded protein: CASSNTGVLYEQYF.